These 19 T cell receptor beta chains came from one sample sequenced in a study of PD-1 blockade in mismatch repair-deficient tumors. TCRdb's table, derived via immunoSEQ multiplex PCR, lists solely in-frame clones and lacks some. The table has roughly 130,000 clones, almost 90% seen once; the top ten hold 12%. This specimen consisted of peripheral blood, obtained roughly 70 weeks after starting pembrolizumab. The receptors were gathered from an adult with mismatch repair-deficient cancer.

The chain links TRBV4-3 to TRBJ2-1; D unresolved. Trimming stripped 1 base from V and 0 bases from J, with 13 bases between. The V gene's germline CDR1 is LGHNA and CDR2 YSLEER. The CDR3 runs to 17 residues. The CDR3 nucleotides read TGCGCCAGCAGCCAAGCCCGCGCCTTTAGCTCCTACAATGAGCAGTTCTTC. Encoded protein: CASSQARAFSSYNEQFF.

The chain joins TRBV4-3 to TRBJ2-3; D might be TRBD1 or TRBD2, each matching 5 bases. There are 14 residues in the CDR3. CDR1 and CDR2 (germline): LGHNA, YSLEER. Trimming removed 3 bases from V and 10 bases from J, with 17 bases in between. Here the CDR3 DNA reads TGCGCCAGCAGCCATATCCCCGGGGCCGAGGCGCAGTATTTT. Protein sequence: CASSHIPGAEAQYF.

This clone appeared once. V and J are TRBV30 and TRBJ2-5; a weak D match, TRBD1 (5 bases). The germline V gene has CDR1 GTSNPN and CDR2 SVGIG (reference sequence). V was cut by 2 bases and J by 1 base, with 11 bases left in between. This CDR3 region has 14 residues. CDR3: CAWSLRQSQETQYF. The CDR3 region has the DNA TGTGCCTGGAGTCTCCGACAGAGCCAAGAGACCCAGTACTTC.

This rearrangement joins TRBV21-1 to TRBJ2-3; the table calls TRBD2, which could not be checked here. TRBV21-1 is listed as a pseudogene. CDR3 length: 21 residues. The CDR3 nucleotides read TGTGCCAGCAGCAAACCAGGACAGGGGGCAGGGGGGACTAGCAAGACAGATACGCAGTATTTT. As protein: CASSKPGQGAGGTSKTDTQYF.

The chain uses TRBV15 and TRBJ2-3; TRBD2 agrees at 11 bases. This CDR3 is built from 16 residues. The germline V gene encodes CDR1 LNHNV and CDR2 YYDKDF (reference sequence). The trim removed 0 bases at V and 6 bases at J, leaving 5 bases unmatched. CDR3 sequence: CATSRDLAGGGDTQYF. CDR3 nucleotides: TGTGCCACCAGCAGAGATTTAGCGGGAGGGGGGGATACGCAGTATTTT.

The chain links TRBV12-5 to TRBJ2-2, with TRBD2 matching 9 bases. Looked up from germline, CDR1 is LGHNT and CDR2 is FRNRAP. CDR3 length equals 15 residues. V lost 0 bases and J lost 6; bases outside the gene matches: 2. The CDR3 sequence: CASGLVGLAPGELFF. CDR3 sequence (DNA): TGTGCTAGTGGTTTGGTGGGACTAGCCCCCGGGGAGCTGTTTTTT.

V gene TRBV4-3 combines with J gene TRBJ1-2; no definite D call. This CDR3 comprises 12 residues. Germline V gene sequence: CDR1 LGHNA, CDR2 YSLEER. V was shortened by 4 bases and J by 5 bases, with 8 bases between the two germline ends. The DNA for the CDR3 is TGCGCCAGCAGCCTGGGGTCTTATGGCTACACCTTC. It specifies CASSLGSYGYTF.

This clone was detected only once. The CDR3: CASSFAGPVNEQFF. The DNA for the CDR3 is TGTGCCAGCAGCTTCGCTGGACCCGTCAATGAGCAGTTCTTC. The chain has TRBV7-2 and TRBJ2-1; D ambiguous. The CDR3 runs to 14 residues. V was shortened by 3 bases and J by 6 bases, with 12 bases between the two germline ends. The germline V gene has CDR1 SGHTA and CDR2 FQGNSA.

This clone came up once. V gene TRBV10-3 combines with J gene TRBJ2-2; tentatively, D is TRBD2 (5 bases). The CDR3 contains 14 residues. The germline gives CDR1 ENHRY, CDR2 SYGVKD. V was pared by 7 bases and J by 1 base, with 10 bases between. CDR3: CAITRGGNTGELFF. The CDR3 nucleotides are TGTGCCATCACCCGCGGAGGGAACACCGGGGAGCTGTTTTTT.

This clone was picked up one time. Here the CDR3 reads CASSPSRDETQYF. Here the CDR3 DNA reads TGCGCCAGCAGCCCCTCAAGGGACGAGACCCAGTACTTC. The chain uses TRBV4-1 and TRBJ2-5; D is tentatively TRBD1 or TRBD2 (5 bases each). The germline V gene encodes CDR1 MGHRA and CDR2 YSYEKL. V lost 4 bases, J lost 5 bases, and 11 bases lay in between. The CDR3 totals 13 residues.

This rearrangement joins TRBV11-2 to TRBJ1-5; D not resolved. V was pared by 1 base and J by 5 bases, with 12 bases between. From germline, CDR1 is SGHAT and CDR2 FQNNGV. CDR3 size: 15 residues. The CDR3 loop is CASSLGPDIDQPQHF. The CDR3 nucleotides are TGTGCCAGCAGCTTAGGTCCCGACATCGATCAGCCCCAGCATTTT.

The chain joins TRBV2 to TRBJ2-1; perhaps TRBD2 as D (5 bases). CDR1 is SNHLY and CDR2 is FYNNEI in the germline V gene. This CDR3 region has 15 residues. V lost 3 bases and J lost 4, with 13 bases in between. CDR3 in amino acids: CASSDGRLRYNEQFF. The CDR3 DNA is TGTGCCAGCAGTGATGGGAGACTTAGGTACAATGAGCAGTTCTTC.

In DNA, the CDR3 is TGTGCCAGCAGCCAAGTATGGCAGGGGCGCGACGAGCAGTACTTC. This encodes CASSQVWQGRDEQYF. The chain has TRBV4-2 and TRBJ2-7, with a tentative D call TRBD1 (6 bases). Germline values: CDR1 LGHNA, CDR2 YNFKEQ. The CDR3 spans 15 residues. V was trimmed by 1 base and J by 5 bases, leaving 15 bases between them.

This sequence joins TRBV6-5 and TRBJ2-1, with a tentative D call TRBD1 (5 bases). The CDR3 length is 13 residues. Germline CDR1 MNHEY, CDR2 SVGAGI. Trimming left V 0 bases short and J 14 bases short, with 14 bases between. The CDR3 protein is CASSYSGHVGKFF. CDR3 bases: TGTGCCAGCAGTTACTCCGGACACGTAGGCAAGTTCTTC.

The chain couples TRBV27 to TRBJ2-1, with 8 bases matching TRBD1. V shed 0 bases and J 6 bases; nucleotides not matched to a gene: 13. The germline CDR1 and CDR2 sequences are MNHEY and SMNVEV (reference sequence). The CDR3 contains 18 residues. CDR3 sequence (DNA): TGTGCCAGCAGTTTATCGTTGTGGGGAACCCAGGGGGCCAATGAGCAGTTCTTC. As protein: CASSLSLWGTQGANEQFF.

This clone was seen a single time. This chain connects TRBV6-6 to TRBJ2-3; 11 bases map to TRBD2. The germline V gene has CDR1 MNHNY and CDR2 SVGAGI (reference sequence). CDR3 length: 16 residues. J lost 2 bases, V lost 6 bases, and 7 bases had no gene match. CDR3 loop: CASRRLAGRPTDTQYF. The CDR3 bases are TGTGCCAGCAGAAGACTAGCGGGGAGGCCCACAGATACGCAGTATTTT.

The rearrangement links TRBV5-8 to TRBJ1-5; D is perhaps TRBD1 (6 bases). CDR1 SGHTS and CDR2 YDEGEE come from the germline V gene. The CDR3 is made up of 14 amino acids. V lost 0 bases to trimming and J lost 3 bases, with 7 bases between them. The CDR3 protein is CASSLDRANQPQHF. The CDR3 region has the DNA TGTGCCAGCAGCTTGGACAGGGCCAATCAGCCCCAGCATTTT.

This chain links TRBV6-5 with TRBJ2-7; perhaps TRBD2 as D (5 bases). Germline V CDR1 and CDR2: MNHEY, SVGAGI. V was shortened by 2 bases and J by 3 bases, with 8 bases between the two germline ends. The CDR3 extends over 13 amino acids. The CDR3 nucleotides are TGTGCCAGCAGTTACGAGACTATCTACGAGCAGTACTTC. Amino acids: CASSYETIYEQYF.

This rearrangement joins TRBV4-1 to TRBJ2-2; the D is unclear. Germline CDR1 is MGHRA and CDR2 is YSYEKL. The CDR3 is made up of 16 amino acids. V was pared by 5 bases and J by 4 bases, with 17 bases between. CDR3 in amino acids: CASSLTGPELTGELFF. Here the CDR3 DNA reads TGCGCCAGCAGCTTAACCGGGCCAGAGCTCACCGGGGAGCTGTTTTTT.